Following are 21 T cell receptor beta chains from one sample sequenced in a study of shared clonotypes between healthy human individuals. Sequencing was performed with immunoSEQ multiplex PCR; in TCRdb, only in-frame clones are kept and a portion is missing. The repertoire holds 950,000 to 1,100,000 clones, with 78% as singletons. Sequencing was carried out using memory CD4+ T cells from PBMCs. Noted subset: CD45RA-negative fraction. These receptor sequences come from a man younger than 35 in good health. Some clones in this sample may be carry-over from other donors' samples.

The chain has TRBV7-9 and TRBJ1-1; TRBD1 agrees at 8 bases. This CDR3 has 16 residues. Per the germline V gene, CDR1 is SEHNR and CDR2 is FQNEAQ (reference sequence). Unmatched junction bases numbered 5, after V lost 1 base and J lost 1 base. The CDR3 is CASSLVNGQGNTEAFF. In nucleotides, the CDR3 is TGTGCCAGCAGCTTAGTAAACGGACAGGGGAACACTGAAGCTTTCTTT.

The rearrangement links TRBV9 to TRBJ2-5; possible D gene TRBD2, 6 bases. The V end lost 5 bases, the J end lost 5 bases, and 31 bases lay between the germline ends. CDR1 and CDR2 (germline): SGDLS, YYNGEE. This CDR3 region has 19 residues. The DNA for the CDR3 is TGTGCCAGCAGTGGGACCGGGAAGCGGGCCAACCGCCGGCGGGAGACCCAGTACTTC. Protein sequence: CASSGTGKRANRRRETQYF.

The sample holds a few counts of this clone. The gene calls are TRBV6-5 and TRBJ1-4, with 7 bases identical to TRBD1. Germline lookup yields CDR1 MNHEY and CDR2 SVGAGI. V gave up 7 bases and J gave up 8 bases; unmatched junction bases: 1. The CDR3 totals 11 residues. The CDR3 DNA is TGTGCCAGCAAACAGGGGGAAAAACTGTTTTTT. It yields the protein CASKQGEKLFF.

Remarks on this clone: It differs at one base from a far larger clone, so likely a read error. The J gene is TRBJ2-2, the V gene TRBV5-4, with TRBD1 as a possible D gene (6 bases). Germline assignment: CDR1 SGHNT and CDR2 YYREEE (reference sequence). This CDR3 comprises 15 residues. V was shortened by 0 bases and J by 2 bases, with 8 bases between the two germline ends. The DNA of the CDR3 is TGTGCCAGCAGCTTGGTGGGGGCCAACACCGGGGAGCTGTTTTTT. This sequence encodes CASSLVGANTGELFF.

V is TRBV20-1 and J is TRBJ2-5, with D perhaps TRBD1 (5 bases). CDR1 is DFQATT, CDR2 SNEGSKA, per germline (reference sequence). CDR3 length equals 11 residues. In DNA form, the CDR3 reads TGCGGGGAAGGGGTTTGGAAGACCCAGTACTTC. It codes for CGEGVWKTQYF.

The chain uses TRBV9 and TRBJ1-1; 8 nucleotides agree with TRBD1. The CDR3 consists of 16 residues. CDR1 is SGDLS and CDR2 is YYNGEE in the germline V gene. V shed 3 bases, J shed 1 base, and the junction held 8 bases outside the gene matches. The chain's CDR3 is CASSGGRTGRNTEAFF. CDR3 sequence (DNA): TGTGCCAGCAGCGGCGGCCGGACAGGGAGGAACACTGAAGCTTTCTTT.

At least ten counts were recorded for this clone. Other DNA sequences in this specimen translate into the identical CDR3. The chain recombines TRBV11-2 with TRBJ2-7; 9 bases map to TRBD1. The V and J ends lost 3 bases and 2 bases, in that order; junction bases with no gene match: 2. The germline V gene encodes CDR1 SGHAT and CDR2 FQNNGV. The CDR3 length is 14 residues. The CDR3 protein is CASSLGQGPYEQYF. In DNA, the CDR3 is TGTGCCAGCAGCTTGGGACAGGGACCCTACGAGCAGTACTTC. The entire variable domain, with the rest obtained from reference TRBV11-2 and TRBJ2-7, is as follows: EAGVAQSPRYKIIEKRQSVAFWCNPISGHATLYWYQQILGQGPKLLIQFQNNGVVDDSQLPKDRFSAERLKGVDSTLKIQPAKLEDSAVYLCASSLGQGPYEQYFGPGTRLTVT.

The V and J genes are TRBV28 and TRBJ1-4; the D gene is possibly TRBD1 (5 bases). Trimming stripped 10 bases from V and 7 bases from J, with 19 bases between. This CDR3 spans 14 amino acids. The V gene's germline CDR1 is MDHEN and CDR2 SYDVKM. This CDR3 reads CAIGRGGVGEKLFF. Here the CDR3 DNA reads TGTGCCATCGGGCGTGGGGGGGTTGGTGAAAAACTGTTTTTT.

The gene calls are TRBV6-1 and TRBJ1-1, with 9 bases fitting TRBD1. Germline CDR1 MNHNS, CDR2 SASEGT. The CDR3 spans 15 residues. The J segment lost 3 bases and the V segment lost 4 bases, leaving 6 bases of the junction unmatched. CDR3 amino acids: CASSAYRGLDTEAFF. In DNA form, the CDR3 reads TGTGCCAGCAGTGCGTACAGGGGGCTAGACACTGAAGCTTTCTTT.

The gene calls are TRBV6-4 and TRBJ2-3, with 8 nucleotides matching TRBD2. Germline assignment: CDR1 MRHNA and CDR2 SNTAGT. With 5 bases clipped from V and 1 base from J, the junction kept 5 bases outside the gene matches. CDR3 length: 15 amino acids. The CDR3 loop is CASSPGGLGTDTQYF. CDR3 bases: TGTGCCAGCAGTCCGGGGGGGCTGGGCACAGATACGCAGTATTTT.

The chain couples TRBV7-2 to TRBJ2-1; D uncertain. V lost 5 bases, J lost 9 bases, and 14 bases lay in between. In germline, CDR1 is SGHTA, CDR2 FQGNSA. The CDR3 runs to 13 residues. Here the CDR3 DNA reads TGTGCCAGCAGCCCACTGAGATGGAGTGAGCAGTTCTTC. The encoded protein is CASSPLRWSEQFF.

The V call is TRBV4-2, the J call TRBJ2-2; 8 nucleotides agree with TRBD2. Per germline, CDR1 LGHNA and CDR2 YNFKEQ. The ends lost 4 bases at V and 4 bases at J; junction bases unmatched: 8. This CDR3 is 16 amino acids long. CDR3 amino acids: CASSPNSGSLTGELFF. The CDR3 region has the DNA TGTGCCAGCAGCCCAAACAGCGGGAGTCTCACCGGGGAGCTGTTTTTT.

The J gene is TRBJ2-5, the V gene TRBV5-6; the D is unclear. V dropped 0 bases and J dropped 12 bases, with 9 bases sitting between them. CDR3 length: 11 amino acids. CDR1 and CDR2 (germline): SGHDT, YYEEEE. The CDR3 nucleotides read TGTGCCAGCAGCTTGGGTCTCGGAGAGTACTTC. Protein: CASSLGLGEYF.

The chain employs TRBV6-5 and TRBJ2-7, with D tentatively TRBD1 (6 bases). CDR3 size: 14 residues. V was pared by 2 bases and J by 1 base, with 9 bases between. Germline assignment: CDR1 MNHEY and CDR2 SVGAGI. The CDR3 DNA follows: TGTGCCAGCAGTTACGATGGACAGTCCTACGAGCAGTACTTC. Residues: CASSYDGQSYEQYF.

With regard to this clone: A much bigger clone sits one base away, suggesting this may be a read error. The chain recombines TRBV30 with TRBJ2-2; D unclear. The CDR3 loop spans 12 amino acids. CDR1 is GTSNPN, CDR2 SVGIG, per germline (reference sequence). Trimming pared 1 base from V and 1 base from J, leaving 1 base between. The CDR3 loop reads CAWSENTGELFF. CDR3 DNA sequence: TGTGCCTGGAGTGAGAACACCGGGGAGCTGTTTTTT.

About this clone itself: A much larger clonotype is one base distant, so this may be a read error. The J gene is TRBJ2-7, the V gene TRBV28; D is undetermined. With 3 bases removed from V and 3 bases from J, the gap between germline ends came to 3 bases. Germline lookup yields CDR1 MDHEN and CDR2 SYDVKM. The CDR3 is 11 residues long. CDR3 sequence: CASSFIYEQYF. CDR3 in DNA: TGTGCCAGCAGTTTCATCTACGAGCAGTACTTC.

Details on this clone: This sequence may be a read error, since a much larger clone differs from it by one base. The chain recombines TRBV11-2 with TRBJ2-1; 12 nucleotides match TRBD2. The V gene's germline CDR1 is SGHAT and CDR2 FQNNGV. V dropped 7 bases and J dropped 4; count of bases not matched to a gene: 5. The CDR3 sequence is 15 residues long. CDR3 protein: CASMAGTSGYNEQFF. For the CDR3, the DNA is TGTGCCAGCATGGCCGGGACTAGCGGGTACAATGAGCAGTTCTTC.

Regarding this clone: Additional DNA sequences in this sample encode the identical CDR3. V usage is TRBV5-1 and J usage is TRBJ1-1, with D uncertain. The CDR3 runs 13 residues. Germline V gene data show CDR1 as SGHRS and CDR2 as YFSETQ. Trimming shortened V by 4 bases and J by 1 base, and 8 bases separated the two germline ends. CDR3 in DNA: TGCGCCAGCAGCGCTCAAGGGAACACTGAAGCTTTCTTT. Residues: CASSAQGNTEAFF.

The gene calls are TRBV5-6 and TRBJ2-5; either TRBD1 or TRBD2 may supply D (5 bases each). Trimming cost V 4 bases and J 5 bases, with 18 bases left between them. Looked up from germline, CDR1 is SGHDT and CDR2 is YYEEEE. This CDR3 is built from 15 residues. The CDR3 here is CASSRSHRDLETQYF. In DNA, the CDR3 is TGTGCCAGCAGCCGCTCCCACCGGGACCTGGAGACCCAGTACTTC.

The chain has TRBV27 and TRBJ1-1, with D perhaps TRBD1 (6 bases). The CDR3 length is 13 residues. The germline CDR1 and CDR2 sequences are MNHEY and SMNVEV (reference sequence). V was pared by 4 bases and J by 4 bases, with 10 bases between. The CDR3 here is CASSYLGGTEAFF. The CDR3 DNA reads as TGTGCCAGCAGTTACCTAGGGGGCACTGAAGCTTTCTTT.

The rearrangement joins TRBV2 to TRBJ2-1; TRBD2 agrees at 14 bases. The CDR3 extends over 18 amino acids. From germline, CDR1 is SNHLY and CDR2 FYNNEI. Trimming cost V 6 bases and J 7 bases; bases outside gene matches: 14. The CDR3 coding sequence is TGTGCCAGCAGGCCGGGACTAGCGGGAGTGGGACGTGGGAATGAGCAGTTCTTC. Translation: CASRPGLAGVGRGNEQFF.